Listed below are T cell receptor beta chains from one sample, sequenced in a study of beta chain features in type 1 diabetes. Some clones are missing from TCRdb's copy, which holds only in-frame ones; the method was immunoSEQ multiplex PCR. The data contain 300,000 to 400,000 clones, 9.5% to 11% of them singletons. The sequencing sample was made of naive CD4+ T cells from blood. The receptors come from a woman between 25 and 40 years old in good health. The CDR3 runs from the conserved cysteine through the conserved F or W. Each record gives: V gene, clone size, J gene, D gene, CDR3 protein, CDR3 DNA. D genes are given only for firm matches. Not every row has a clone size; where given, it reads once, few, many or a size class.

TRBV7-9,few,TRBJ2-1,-,CASSLVGGRMNEQFF,TGTGCCAGCAGCTTAGTCGGGGGGCGCATGAATGAGCAGTTCTTC
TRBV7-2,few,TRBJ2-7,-,CASSLGRGREQYF,TGTGCCAGCAGCTTAGGCAGGGGCAGAGAGCAGTACTTC
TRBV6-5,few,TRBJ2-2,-,CASSYEGVDTGELFF,TGTGCCAGCAGTTATGAAGGGGTCGACACCGGGGAGCTGTTTTTT
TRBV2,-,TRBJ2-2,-,CASMAGNTGELFF,TGTGCCAGCATGGCGGGAAACACCGGGGAGCTGTTTTTT
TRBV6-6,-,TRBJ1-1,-,CASSLSHGAEAFF,TGTGCCAGCAGTCTCTCACACGGGGCTGAAGCTTTCTTT
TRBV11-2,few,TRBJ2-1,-,CASSLGAGKHNEQFF,TGTGCCAGCAGCTTAGGGGCGGGTAAACACAATGAGCAGTTCTTC
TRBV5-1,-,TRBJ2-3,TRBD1,CASSLPGQGIPSTDTQYF,TGCGCCAGCAGCTTGCCGGGACAGGGCATCCCTAGCACAGATACGCAGTATTTT
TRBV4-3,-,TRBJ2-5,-,CASSQQQGWEETQYF,TGCGCCAGCAGCCAACAACAGGGATGGGAAGAGACCCAGTACTTC
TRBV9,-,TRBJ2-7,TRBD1,CASSVRTGTGEQYF,TGTGCCAGCAGCGTACGGACAGGGACGGGCGAGCAGTACTTC
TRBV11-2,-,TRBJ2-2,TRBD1,CASSLRRDRVTGELFF,TGTGCCAGCAGCTTAAGAAGAGACAGGGTGACCGGGGAGCTGTTTTTT
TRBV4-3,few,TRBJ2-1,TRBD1,CASSQAGGAVNEQFF,TGCGCCAGCAGCCAAGCAGGGGGCGCTGTCAATGAGCAGTTCTTC
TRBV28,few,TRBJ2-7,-,CASSSPRIQRDKYF,TGTGCCAGCAGTTCGCCCAGAATACAGAGAGACAAGTACTTC
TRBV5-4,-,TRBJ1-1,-,CASSLGGLNTEAFF,TGTGCCAGCAGCTTAGGGGGATTAAACACTGAAGCTTTCTTT
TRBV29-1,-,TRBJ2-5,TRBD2,CSVTSGIETQYF,TGCAGCGTCACTAGCGGGATTGAGACCCAGTACTTC
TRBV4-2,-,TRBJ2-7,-,CASRVNGGTYEQYF,TGTGCCAGCAGGGTAAATGGGGGCACCTACGAGCAGTACTTC
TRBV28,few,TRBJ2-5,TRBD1,CASSNAGGHQETQYF,TGTGCCAGCAGCAATGCAGGGGGCCACCAAGAGACCCAGTACTTC
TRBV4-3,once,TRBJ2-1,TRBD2,CASSQELSGRGEQFF,TGCGCCAGCAGCCAAGAACTAAGCGGGAGAGGGGAGCAGTTCTTC
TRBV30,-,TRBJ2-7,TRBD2,CACGGRLNYEQYF,TGTGCCTGCGGCGGGAGGTTAAACTACGAGCAGTACTTC
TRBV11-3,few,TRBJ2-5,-,CASSLRGFGTQYF,TGTGCCAGCAGCTTAAGGGGATTTGGGACCCAGTACTTC
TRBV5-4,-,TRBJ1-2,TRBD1,CASSLEQGDDTF,TGTGCCAGCAGCTTGGAACAGGGGGACGACACCTTC
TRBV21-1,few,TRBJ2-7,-,CASSSPGQSHSAAEQYF,TGTGCCAGCAGCAGTCCGGGACAGTCGCACTCGGCTGCGGAGCAGTACTTC
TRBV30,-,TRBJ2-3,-,CAWSVKEASPTDTQYF,TGTGCCTGGAGTGTAAAGGAGGCCAGCCCCACAGATACGCAGTATTTT
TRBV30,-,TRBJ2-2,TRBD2,CAWRREGVTGELFF,TGTGCCTGGAGGCGGGAGGGCGTCACCGGGGAGCTGTTTTTT
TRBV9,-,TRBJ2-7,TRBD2,CASSSTLAGGSEQYF,TGTGCCAGCAGCTCAACCCTAGCGGGAGGTTCCGAGCAGTACTTC
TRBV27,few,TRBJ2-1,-,CASSLTRSGEQFF,TGTGCCAGCAGTCTGACTAGATCGGGTGAGCAGTTCTTC
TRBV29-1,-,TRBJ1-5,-,CSVRPGPNQPQHF,TGCAGCGTTAGGCCAGGCCCTAATCAGCCCCAGCATTTT
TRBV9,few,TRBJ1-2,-,CASSVSTGDDYGYTF,TGTGCCAGCAGCGTCTCGACGGGGGACGACTATGGCTACACCTTC
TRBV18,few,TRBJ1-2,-,CASSPQRGRDGYGYTF,TGTGCCAGCTCACCACAGAGGGGGAGGGACGGCTATGGCTACACCTTC
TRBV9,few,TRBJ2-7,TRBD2,CASSANSGSYYEQYF,TGTGCCAGCAGCGCAAATAGCGGGAGTTACTACGAGCAGTACTTC
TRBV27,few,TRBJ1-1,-,CASSSDSAYTEAFF,TGTGCCAGCAGTTCCGACAGTGCTTACACTGAAGCTTTCTTT
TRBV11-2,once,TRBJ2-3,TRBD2,CASSFTSGGSTDTQYF,TGTGCCAGCAGCTTTACTAGCGGGGGGAGCACAGATACGCAGTATTTT